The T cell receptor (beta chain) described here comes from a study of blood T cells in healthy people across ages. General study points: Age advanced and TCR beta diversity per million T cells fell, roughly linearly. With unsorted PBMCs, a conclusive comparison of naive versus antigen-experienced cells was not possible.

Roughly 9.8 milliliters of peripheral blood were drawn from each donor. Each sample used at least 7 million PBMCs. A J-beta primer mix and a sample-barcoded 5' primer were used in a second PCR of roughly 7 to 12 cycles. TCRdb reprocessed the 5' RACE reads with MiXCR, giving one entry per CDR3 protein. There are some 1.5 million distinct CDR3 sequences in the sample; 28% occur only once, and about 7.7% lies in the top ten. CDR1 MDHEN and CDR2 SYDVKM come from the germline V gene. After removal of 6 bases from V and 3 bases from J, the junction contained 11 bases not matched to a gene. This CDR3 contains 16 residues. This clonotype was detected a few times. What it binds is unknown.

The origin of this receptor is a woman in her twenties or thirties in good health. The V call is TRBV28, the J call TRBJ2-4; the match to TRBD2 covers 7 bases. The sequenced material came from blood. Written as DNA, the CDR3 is TGTGCCAGCAGCCCCCCGCCGGGGGGAGGCAAAAACATTCAGTACTTC. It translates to CASSPPPGGGKNIQYF.